Listed below are T cell receptor beta chains from one sample, sequenced in a study of T cell responses to AZD1222 COVID-19 vaccine. Produced via immunoSEQ multiplex PCR; TCRdb's table is partial and in-frame only. The table has more than 250,000 clones, 80% to 95% seen once. Sequencing used peripheral blood, obtained on day 0 of AZD1222 vaccination. The origin of the receptors is an adult in good health. The CDR3 runs from the conserved cysteine through the conserved F or W. The order of the fields is J gene, D gene, V gene, clone size, CDR3 protein, CDR3 DNA. D genes are given only for firm matches. The size field is filled for only some rows; it gives once, few, many or a size class.

J: TRBJ1-4; D: -; V: TRBV20-1; size: -; CDR3: CSASRGDEEKLFF; DNA: TGCAGTGCTAGTAGGGGGGATGAGGAAAAACTGTTTTTT
J: TRBJ1-1; D: -; V: TRBV18; size: once; CDR3: CASTIQGGNTEAFF; DNA: TGTGCCAGCACAATCCAAGGGGGGAACACTGAAGCTTTCTTT
J: TRBJ2-1; D: TRBD2; V: TRBV7-2; size: -; CDR3: CASSGSGLAHSRNEQFF; DNA: TGTGCCAGCAGCGGCTCGGGACTAGCGCACAGCAGGAATGAGCAGTTCTTC
J: TRBJ2-7; D: -; V: TRBV2; size: -; CDR3: CASSQQNYEQYF; DNA: TGTGCCAGCAGTCAACAGAACTACGAGCAGTACTTC
J: TRBJ2-1; D: -; V: TRBV7-6; size: few; CDR3: CASSLASGSVEQFF; DNA: TGTGCCAGCAGCTTAGCTTCCGGGTCGGTTGAGCAGTTCTTC
J: TRBJ1-4; D: TRBD1; V: TRBV2; size: -; CDR3: CASSRTGGDEKLFF; DNA: TGTGCCAGCAGCCGGACAGGGGGCGATGAAAAACTGTTTTTT
J: TRBJ1-2; D: TRBD1; V: TRBV5-5; size: once; CDR3: CASSLNRDSNYGYTF; DNA: TGTGCCAGCAGCTTAAACAGGGACAGTAACTATGGCTACACCTTC
J: TRBJ1-2; D: -; V: TRBV6-5; size: -; CDR3: CASTTPGRGYTF; DNA: TGTGCCAGCACCACGCCAGGGAGGGGCTACACCTTC
J: TRBJ2-2; D: -; V: TRBV7-9; size: -; CDR3: CASIYGQLNTGELFF; DNA: TGTGCCAGCATATACGGGCAGCTGAACACCGGGGAGCTGTTTTTT
J: TRBJ1-3; D: -; V: TRBV25-1; size: -; CDR3: CASSGTEFYSGNTIYF; DNA: TGTGCCAGCAGTGGGACAGAATTTTACTCTGGAAACACCATATATTTT
J: TRBJ2-1; D: -; V: TRBV21-1; size: -; CDR3: CASSSRTSGSSYNEQFF; DNA: TGTGCCAGCAGCTCCCGGACTAGCGGGAGCTCCTACAATGAGCAGTTCTTC
J: TRBJ2-3; D: -; V: TRBV11-3; size: -; CDR3: CASSPSNGVGTDTQYF; DNA: TGTGCCAGCAGCCCCTCGAATGGGGTTGGCACAGATACGCAGTATTTT
J: TRBJ2-2; D: -; V: TRBV19; size: -; CDR3: CASSIVGANTGELFF; DNA: TGTGCCAGTAGTATAGTAGGGGCGAACACCGGGGAGCTGTTTTTT
J: TRBJ2-3; D: -; V: TRBV27; size: -; CDR3: CASSRRDTQYF; DNA: TGTGCCAGCAGTCGGAGGGATACGCAGTATTTT
J: TRBJ1-1; D: -; V: TRBV5-4; size: -; CDR3: CASSLAQNTEAFF; DNA: TGTGCCAGCAGCTTGGCGCAGAACACTGAAGCTTTCTTT
J: TRBJ2-7; D: TRBD1; V: TRBV15; size: -; CDR3: CATSIAGTGGYEQYF; DNA: TGTGCCACCAGCATAGCCGGGACAGGAGGATACGAGCAGTACTTC
J: TRBJ1-1; D: -; V: TRBV3-1/TRBV3-2; size: -; CDR3: CASSGQLNTEAFF; DNA: TGTGCCAGCAGCGGACAACTGAACACTGAAGCTTTCTTT
J: TRBJ1-1; D: -; V: TRBV5-4; size: -; CDR3: CASSTGTEAFF; DNA: TGTGCCAGCAGCACAGGGACTGAAGCTTTCTTT
J: TRBJ1-2; D: -; V: TRBV5-8; size: -; CDR3: CASSFNDYGYTF; DNA: TGTGCCAGCAGCTTTAACGACTATGGCTACACCTTC
J: TRBJ2-1; D: TRBD2; V: TRBV7-8; size: -; CDR3: CASSPGLADRSSYNEQFF; DNA: TGTGCCAGCAGCCCCGGACTAGCGGATAGGAGCTCCTACAATGAGCAGTTCTTC
J: TRBJ1-1; D: -; V: TRBV7-9; size: -; CDR3: CASTFSRYTEAFF; DNA: TGTGCCAGCACATTTAGTCGGTACACTGAAGCTTTCTTT
J: TRBJ1-5; D: TRBD1; V: TRBV19; size: -; CDR3: CASSPRQGARNQPQHF; DNA: TGTGCCAGTAGTCCCCGACAGGGGGCTAGAAATCAGCCCCAGCATTTT
J: TRBJ1-1; D: -; V: TRBV10-3; size: -; CDR3: CAIRALGDTEAFF; DNA: TGTGCCATCAGGGCCCTAGGGGACACTGAAGCTTTCTTT
J: TRBJ2-3; D: TRBD2; V: TRBV24-1; size: -; CDR3: CATSEGTSGRAVRTDTQYF; DNA: TGTGCCACCAGTGAGGGGACTAGCGGGAGGGCGGTCAGAACAGATACGCAGTATTTT
J: TRBJ2-5; D: -; V: TRBV27; size: -; CDR3: CASTPAGGGQETQYF; DNA: TGTGCCAGCACCCCGGCAGGGGGGGGCCAAGAGACCCAGTACTTC
J: TRBJ2-1; D: TRBD1; V: TRBV2; size: -; CDR3: CASSSDRVYNEQFF; DNA: TGTGCCAGCAGTTCGGACAGGGTTTACAATGAGCAGTTCTTC
J: TRBJ2-1; D: -; V: TRBV11-3; size: once; CDR3: CASSEGSGVQFF; DNA: TGTGCCAGCAGCGAGGGGTCAGGAGTACAGTTCTTC
J: TRBJ2-1; D: TRBD2; V: TRBV4-1; size: -; CDR3: CASSRAGGLEWANEQFF; DNA: TGCGCCAGCAGTCGAGCGGGGGGACTCGAATGGGCCAATGAGCAGTTCTTC
J: TRBJ2-7; D: -; V: TRBV5-1; size: -; CDR3: CASSLVGEAVEQYF; DNA: TGCGCCAGCAGCTTGGTAGGGGAGGCTGTCGAGCAGTACTTC
J: TRBJ1-2; D: TRBD1; V: TRBV28; size: -; CDR3: CASSLPDRGYGYTF; DNA: TGTGCCAGCAGTTTACCGGACAGGGGGTATGGCTACACCTTC
J: TRBJ1-1; D: -; V: TRBV29-1; size: -; CDR3: CSGKGRGVKTEAFF; DNA: TGCAGCGGGAAAGGGAGAGGGGTGAAGACTGAAGCTTTCTTT
J: TRBJ2-7; D: TRBD2; V: TRBV4-2; size: -; CDR3: CASSQGSAGDYEQYF; DNA: TGTGCCAGCAGCCAAGGGTCAGCGGGAGACTACGAGCAGTACTTC
J: TRBJ1-3; D: -; V: TRBV5-4; size: -; CDR3: CASSLGAGNTIYF; DNA: TGTGCCAGCAGCTTAGGGGCTGGAAACACCATATATTTT
J: TRBJ2-2; D: TRBD1; V: TRBV7-6; size: -; CDR3: CASSLVPDREAGELFF; DNA: TGTGCCAGCAGCTTAGTCCCGGACAGGGAGGCCGGGGAGCTGTTTTTT
J: TRBJ2-5; D: TRBD2; V: TRBV5-1; size: -; CDR3: CASGHDSGEETQYF; DNA: TGCGCCAGCGGACACGACAGCGGGGAAGAGACCCAGTACTTC
J: TRBJ1-1; D: TRBD1; V: TRBV28; size: -; CDR3: CASSQNGQGLSLEAFF; DNA: TGTGCCAGCAGTCAAAACGGACAGGGATTGTCTTTGGAAGCTTTCTTT
J: TRBJ2-7; D: -; V: TRBV18; size: -; CDR3: CASSPRDSGEQYF; DNA: TGTGCCAGCTCACCAAGAGATTCGGGGGAGCAGTACTTC
J: TRBJ2-7; D: TRBD2; V: TRBV6-1; size: -; CDR3: CASSDGRMAYEQYF; DNA: TGTGCCAGCAGTGACGGGAGGATGGCCTACGAGCAGTACTTC
J: TRBJ2-2; D: -; V: TRBV7-7; size: -; CDR3: CASSPLPRGELFF; DNA: TGTGCTAGCAGCCCCCTCCCCCGGGGGGAGCTGTTTTTT
J: TRBJ2-7; D: -; V: TRBV7-9; size: once; CDR3: CASSLASSANEQYF; DNA: TGTGCCAGCAGCTTAGCCTCTAGCGCTAACGAGCAGTACTTC
J: TRBJ1-2; D: TRBD1; V: TRBV5-1; size: -; CDR3: CASSLSGQGNYGYTF; DNA: TGCGCCAGCAGCTTGAGCGGACAGGGAAACTATGGCTACACCTTC
J: TRBJ2-1; D: -; V: TRBV29-1; size: -; CDR3: CSVALGAEQFF; DNA: TGCAGCGTTGCCCTAGGTGCTGAGCAGTTCTTC
J: TRBJ1-4; D: -; V: TRBV12-3/TRBV12-4; size: -; CDR3: CASSPSLREKLFF; DNA: TGTGCCAGCAGCCCTAGTCTCCGGGAAAAACTGTTTTTT
J: TRBJ2-3; D: TRBD2; V: TRBV10-3; size: -; CDR3: CAISDSGGAVTDTQYF; DNA: TGTGCCATCAGTGACAGCGGGGGGGCTGTCACAGATACGCAGTATTTT
J: TRBJ2-1; D: TRBD2; V: TRBV3-1/TRBV3-2; size: -; CDR3: CASSPSGLADTYNEQFF; DNA: TGTGCCAGCAGCCCCTCGGGACTAGCCGATACCTACAATGAGCAGTTCTTC
J: TRBJ1-4; D: -; V: TRBV7-9; size: -; CDR3: CASLRAPNEKLFF; DNA: TGTGCCAGCTTAAGAGCGCCTAATGAAAAACTGTTTTTT
J: TRBJ2-7; D: TRBD2; V: TRBV15; size: -; CDR3: CATSLGLAGEGYEQYF; DNA: TGTGCCACCAGCTTGGGACTAGCGGGAGAAGGGTACGAGCAGTACTTC
J: TRBJ2-7; D: -; V: TRBV6-5; size: -; CDR3: CASSRGYEQYF; DNA: TGTGCCAGCAGTCGGGGCTACGAGCAGTACTTC
J: TRBJ1-2; D: -; V: TRBV4-2; size: -; CDR3: CASSQETVGGYTF; DNA: TGTGCCAGCAGCCAAGAGACAGTCGGCGGCTACACCTTC
J: TRBJ1-5; D: -; V: TRBV20-1; size: few; CDR3: CSASPPGARPQHF; DNA: TGCAGTGCTAGTCCTCCGGGGGCCAGGCCCCAGCATTTT
J: TRBJ1-2; D: -; V: TRBV29-1; size: -; CDR3: CSGFHRATRGYTF; DNA: TGCAGCGGTTTCCACCGGGCCACGAGAGGCTACACCTTC
J: TRBJ1-5; D: -; V: TRBV27; size: once; CDR3: CASSTVIGQPQHF; DNA: TGTGCCAGCAGTACGGTAATCGGGCAGCCCCAGCATTTT
J: TRBJ1-5; D: -; V: TRBV6-2/TRBV6-3; size: once; CDR3: CASSYSTSWGNQPQHF; DNA: TGTGCCAGCAGTTACTCGACCTCATGGGGGAATCAGCCCCAGCATTTT